This T cell receptor (beta chain) was sequenced for a study of control samples from healthy donors and cancer patients. This CDR3 comprises 15 residues. Germline-derived CDR1 and CDR2 are SEHNR and FQNEAQ (reference sequence). Trimming left V 5 bases short and J 1 base short, with 14 bases between. Repertoires were generated with immunoSEQ multiplex PCR, while TCRdb's copy carries only in-frame clones and drops some. The sample records some 120,000 clones, around 87% being singletons. Sequences were obtained from blood. The V call is TRBV7-9, the J call TRBJ2-5, with a tentative D call TRBD2 (6 bases). The receptor comes from a man aged 40-49 years in good health. CDR3 residues: CASSTQSGLQETQYF. In DNA, the CDR3 is TGTGCCAGCAGCACCCAGTCGGGACTCCAAGAGACCCAGTACTTC.